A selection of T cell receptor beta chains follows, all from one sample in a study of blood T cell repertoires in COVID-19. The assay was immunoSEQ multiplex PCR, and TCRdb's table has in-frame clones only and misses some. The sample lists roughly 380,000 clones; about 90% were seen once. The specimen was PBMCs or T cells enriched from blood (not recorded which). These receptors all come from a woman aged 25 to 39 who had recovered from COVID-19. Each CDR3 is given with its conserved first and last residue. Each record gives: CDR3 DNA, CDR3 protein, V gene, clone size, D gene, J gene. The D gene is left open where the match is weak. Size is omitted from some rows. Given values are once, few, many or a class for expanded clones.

CDR3nt: TGTGCCAGCAGTAAGCTAGCGGGATACACCGGGGAGCTGTTTTTT
CDR3aa: CASSKLAGYTGELFF
v_gene: TRBV6-5
abundance: few
d_gene: TRBD2
j_gene: TRBJ2-2

CDR3nt: TGTGCCATCAGTCGACAGGGGGCGAAGACCGGGGAGCTGTTTTTT
CDR3aa: CAISRQGAKTGELFF
v_gene: TRBV10-3
abundance: few
d_gene: TRBD1
j_gene: TRBJ2-2

CDR3nt: TGTGCCTGGAGTGTCGGACAGCTCTCATGGGGCTACACCTTC
CDR3aa: CAWSVGQLSWGYTF
v_gene: TRBV30
abundance: once
d_gene: -
j_gene: TRBJ1-2

CDR3nt: TGTGCCAGCAGTAGACAGGGGGCCATGGGCCAGCCCCAGCATTTT
CDR3aa: CASSRQGAMGQPQHF
v_gene: TRBV6-5
abundance: -
d_gene: TRBD1
j_gene: TRBJ1-5

CDR3nt: TGTGCTAGCAGCTTAGGAGCAGGAGGGATAGAGACCCAGTACTTC
CDR3aa: CASSLGAGGIETQYF
v_gene: TRBV7-7
abundance: -
d_gene: -
j_gene: TRBJ2-5

CDR3nt: TGTGCCAGCAGTTACTCGCTGGGAGGGGTCTATGGCTACACCTTC
CDR3aa: CASSYSLGGVYGYTF
v_gene: TRBV6-5
abundance: -
d_gene: -
j_gene: TRBJ1-2

CDR3nt: TGTGCCAGCAGTGGTTTTTGGGACAGGGGAGGCACCGGGGAGCTGTTTTTT
CDR3aa: CASSGFWDRGGTGELFF
v_gene: TRBV2
abundance: -
d_gene: TRBD1
j_gene: TRBJ2-2

CDR3nt: TGTGCCATCAGTGAGGGTCTGGGGGAGGACACTGAAGCTTTCTTT
CDR3aa: CAISEGLGEDTEAFF
v_gene: TRBV10-3
abundance: -
d_gene: -
j_gene: TRBJ1-1

CDR3nt: TGTGCCAGCAGCGTAGGGAGCGGGGGGGCCCGGAGCACCGGGGAGCTGTTTTTT
CDR3aa: CASSVGSGGARSTGELFF
v_gene: TRBV9
abundance: many
d_gene: TRBD2
j_gene: TRBJ2-2

CDR3nt: TGCGCCAGCAGCCAAGACCTCATAGCGGGAGGAACTCATACGCAGTATTTT
CDR3aa: CASSQDLIAGGTHTQYF
v_gene: TRBV4-1
abundance: -
d_gene: TRBD2
j_gene: TRBJ2-3

CDR3nt: TGCAGCGGCGTGACTAGCGGGAGGGCCCATGGAAGGGAAGATACGCAGTATTTT
CDR3aa: CSGVTSGRAHGREDTQYF
v_gene: TRBV29-1
abundance: -
d_gene: TRBD2
j_gene: TRBJ2-3

CDR3nt: TGTGCCAGTAGAGACAGGGGTGGCTACACCTTC
CDR3aa: CASRDRGGYTF
v_gene: TRBV19
abundance: -
d_gene: TRBD1
j_gene: TRBJ1-2

CDR3nt: TGTGCCAGCAGCCCCGGGACAGGCTATCAGCGCCAGCATTTT
CDR3aa: CASSPGTGYQRQHF
v_gene: TRBV28
abundance: -
d_gene: TRBD1
j_gene: TRBJ1-5

CDR3nt: TGTGCCATCAGTGAGTCAGGACAGGGGGCCTACGAGCAGTACTTC
CDR3aa: CAISESGQGAYEQYF
v_gene: TRBV10-3
abundance: -
d_gene: TRBD1
j_gene: TRBJ2-7

CDR3nt: TGTGCCAGCAGCGTAGTATTTGCAGGGGCGGACACCGGGGAGCTGTTTTTT
CDR3aa: CASSVVFAGADTGELFF
v_gene: TRBV9
abundance: -
d_gene: -
j_gene: TRBJ2-2

CDR3nt: TGTGCCTGGAGGGTGACAGGGAGCGGCTACACCTTC
CDR3aa: CAWRVTGSGYTF
v_gene: TRBV30
abundance: -
d_gene: TRBD1
j_gene: TRBJ1-2

CDR3nt: TGTGCCAGCAGATTACTGGGACAGCTCTTCAATGAGCAGTTCTTC
CDR3aa: CASRLLGQLFNEQFF
v_gene: TRBV6-5
abundance: -
d_gene: TRBD1
j_gene: TRBJ2-1

CDR3nt: TGTGCCAGTAGGGCCCCCTTGCCAACCTACGAGCAGTACTTC
CDR3aa: CASRAPLPTYEQYF
v_gene: TRBV19
abundance: -
d_gene: -
j_gene: TRBJ2-7

CDR3nt: TGTGCCAGCAGCTTGGACAGGGGAACGACTGAAGCTTTCTTT
CDR3aa: CASSLDRGTTEAFF
v_gene: TRBV7-6
abundance: -
d_gene: TRBD1
j_gene: TRBJ1-1

CDR3nt: TGCGCCAGCAGCTTGGTCAGGGACCAAGAGACCCAGTACTTC
CDR3aa: CASSLVRDQETQYF
v_gene: TRBV5-1
abundance: -
d_gene: -
j_gene: TRBJ2-5

CDR3nt: TGTGCCAGCAGCCTTAGAAATACAGGGGGCTGGAATGGCTACACCTTC
CDR3aa: CASSLRNTGGWNGYTF
v_gene: TRBV14
abundance: -
d_gene: TRBD1
j_gene: TRBJ1-2

CDR3nt: TGTGCCAGCAGCAACCCGGCTAGCCGATCCTACGAGCAGTACTTC
CDR3aa: CASSNPASRSYEQYF
v_gene: TRBV7-9
abundance: -
d_gene: -
j_gene: TRBJ2-7

CDR3nt: TGTGCCAGCAGCTTTTCCGGAGACTCCTACAATGAGCAGTTCTTC
CDR3aa: CASSFSGDSYNEQFF
v_gene: TRBV7-8
abundance: once
d_gene: -
j_gene: TRBJ2-1

CDR3nt: TGTGCCAGCAGCTTCAGTGCAGGGGGCTACGAGCAGTACTTC
CDR3aa: CASSFSAGGYEQYF
v_gene: TRBV7-8
abundance: -
d_gene: TRBD1
j_gene: TRBJ2-7

CDR3nt: TGTGCCAGCAGCGTAGGAGGGACAGCAGTTAACTATGGCTACACCTTC
CDR3aa: CASSVGGTAVNYGYTF
v_gene: TRBV9
abundance: -
d_gene: TRBD1
j_gene: TRBJ1-2

CDR3nt: TGTGCCAGCAGCCAACTCCGACACGCAAGGTACAATGAGCAGTTCTTC
CDR3aa: CASSQLRHARYNEQFF
v_gene: TRBV3-1/TRBV3-2
abundance: -
d_gene: -
j_gene: TRBJ2-1